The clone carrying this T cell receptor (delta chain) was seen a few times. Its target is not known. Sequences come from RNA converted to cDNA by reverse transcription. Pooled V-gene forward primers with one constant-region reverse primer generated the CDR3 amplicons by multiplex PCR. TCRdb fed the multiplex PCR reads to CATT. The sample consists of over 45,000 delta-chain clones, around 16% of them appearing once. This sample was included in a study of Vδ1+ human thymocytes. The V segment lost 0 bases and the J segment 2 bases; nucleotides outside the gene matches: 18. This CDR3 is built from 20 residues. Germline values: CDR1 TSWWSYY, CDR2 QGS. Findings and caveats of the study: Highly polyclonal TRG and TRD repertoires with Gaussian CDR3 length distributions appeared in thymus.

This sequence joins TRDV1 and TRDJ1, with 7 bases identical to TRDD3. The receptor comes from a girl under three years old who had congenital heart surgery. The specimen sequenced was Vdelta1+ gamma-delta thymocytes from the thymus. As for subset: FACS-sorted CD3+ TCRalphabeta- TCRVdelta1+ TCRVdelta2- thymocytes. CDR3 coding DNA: TGTGCTCTTGGGGAACTGGGGTCCCTCTACGTCTGGGGGTCAACCGATAAACTCATCTTT. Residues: CALGELGSLYVWGSTDKLIF.